These 15 T cell receptor beta chains came from one sample sequenced in a study of cytomegalovirus exposure and HLA in healthy donors. Primers for the PCR totalled 60 Vbeta and 13 Jbeta. TCRdb's table, derived via immunoSEQ multiplex PCR, lists solely in-frame clones and lacks some. The sample comprises about 150,000 clones, 70% to 90% of which are singletons, and roughly 2.4% rests with the top ten. Material: PBMCs. These receptors originate from a woman between 18 and 29 years old in good health and CMV-seronegative.

This chain joins TRBV7-8 and TRBJ1-6; possible D gene TRBD1, 6 bases. With 4 bases removed from V and 4 bases from J, the gap between germline ends came to 17 bases. Germline V gene sequence: CDR1 SGHVS, CDR2 FQNEAQ. This CDR3 is built from 17 residues. The CDR3: CASSSQAGQIYNSPLHF. CDR3 nucleotides: TGTGCCAGCAGCTCTCAAGCCGGACAGATTTATAATTCACCCCTCCACTTT.

The chain is built from TRBV18 and TRBJ1-5; D gene ambiguous. This CDR3 is built from 17 residues. Germline V gene data show CDR1 as KGHSH and CDR2 as LQKENI. V was cut by 3 bases and J by 5 bases, with 20 bases left in between. The CDR3 nucleotides read TGTGCCAGCTCACCGCGGCCCGGTACCATAATTCATCAGCCCCAGCATTTT. Residues: CASSPRPGTIIHQPQHF.

This clone was recorded only once. At one boundary the junction diverges from the germline segment, which might be a read error. V usage is TRBV6-1 and J usage is TRBJ1-1; D remains ambiguous. Germline V gives CDR1 MNHNS, CDR2 SASEGT. This CDR3 has 13 residues. CDR3 loop: CATTPTVNTEALF. Here the CDR3 DNA reads TGTGCCACCACCCCCACAGTGAACACTGAAGCTCTCTTT.

As for this clone: One end of the junction does not line up with germline, which may come from a read error. Here the CDR3 reads CASSPARGSETQYF. For the CDR3, the DNA is TGTGCTAGCAGCCCAGCACGGGGGTCGGAGACCCAGTACTTC. The chain uses TRBV7-7 and TRBJ2-5, with a possible D match to TRBD2 (6 bases). The CDR3 consists of 14 residues. Per germline, CDR1 SSHAT and CDR2 FNYEAQ (reference sequence).

The V call is TRBV5-4, the J call TRBJ1-2; D is perhaps TRBD1 (5 bases). The CDR3 is 15 amino acids. V was cut by 3 bases and J by 4 bases, with 16 bases left in between. Germline-derived CDR1 and CDR2 are SGHNT and YYREEE (reference sequence). CDR3 residues: CASSSGGATGYGYTF. Here the CDR3 DNA reads TGTGCCAGCAGCTCCGGTGGGGCGACTGGCTATGGCTACACCTTC. Based on the CDR3 plus reference TRBV5-4 and TRBJ1-2, the full variable domain is ETGVTQSPTHLIKTRGQQVTLRCSSQSGHNTVSWYQQALGQGPQFIFQYYREEENGRGNFPPRFSGLQFPNYSSELNVNALELDDSALYLCASSSGGATGYGYTFGSGTRLTVV.

The chain combines TRBV18 with TRBJ1-4; 8 positions match TRBD1. This CDR3 is 16 amino acids long. The germline V gene has CDR1 KGHSH and CDR2 LQKENI. Unmatched junction bases numbered 6, after V lost 6 bases and J lost 0 bases. CDR3 sequence reads: CASSRQGPSTNEKLFF. The CDR3 nucleotides read TGTGCCAGCTCCCGACAGGGGCCATCAACTAATGAAAAACTGTTTTTT. Full variable domain (rest looked up from reference TRBV18 and TRBJ1-4): NAGVMQNPRHLVRRRGQEARLRCSPMKGHSHVYWYRQLPEEGLKFMVYLQKENIIDESGMPKERFSAEFPKEGPSILRIQQVVRGDSAAYFCASSRQGPSTNEKLFFGSGTQLSVL.

The chain employs TRBV5-1 and TRBJ2-3; 10 bases agree with TRBD2. V lost 6 bases, J lost 12 bases, and 16 bases stayed unmatched. This CDR3 has 15 amino acids. The V gene's germline CDR1 is SGHRS and CDR2 YFSETQ. CDR3 sequence reads: CASKEEAGGHSTQYF. Here the CDR3 DNA reads TGCGCCAGCAAGGAAGAAGCGGGGGGGCACTCCACCCAGTATTTT. The whole variable domain, remainder taken from reference TRBV5-1 and TRBJ2-3, is KAGVTQTPRYLIKTRGQQVTLSCSPISGHRSVSWYQQTPGQGLQFLFEYFSETQRNKGNFPGRFSGRQFSNSRSEMNVSTLELGDSALYLCASKEEAGGHSTQYFGPGTRLTVL.

The rearrangement joins TRBV7-9 to TRBJ2-7, with 9 positions matching TRBD1. Germline V gene sequence: CDR1 SEHNR, CDR2 FQNEAQ (reference sequence). This CDR3 is built from 15 residues. J was trimmed by 0 bases and V by 5 bases; bases with no gene match: 5. CDR3 residues: CASSNGTGSSYEQYF. The CDR3 nucleotides read TGTGCCAGCAGCAACGGGACAGGGAGCTCCTACGAGCAGTACTTC. The full variable domain, rest sourced from reference TRBV7-9 and TRBJ2-7, is DTGVSQNPRHKITKRGQNVTFRCDPISEHNRLYWYRQTLGQGPEFLTYFQNEAQLEKSRLLSDRFSAERPKGSFSTLEIQRTEQGDSAMYLCASSNGTGSSYEQYFGPGTRLTVT.

Comment on this clone: This specimen includes other DNA sequences encoding the same CDR3. The genes are TRBV7-6 and TRBJ2-3, with 11 positions matching TRBD2. V trimming: 5 bases; J trimming: 2 bases; junction bases outside the gene matches: 9. The CDR3 sequence is 17 residues long. Germline V gives CDR1 SGHVS, CDR2 FNYEAQ. This CDR3 is CASSLTLAGGYTDTQYF. The CDR3 DNA reads as TGTGCCAGCAGCCTCACCTTAGCGGGGGGGTACACAGATACGCAGTATTTT. The whole variable domain, remainder taken from reference TRBV7-6 and TRBJ2-3, is GAGVSQSPRYKVTKRGQDVALRCDPISGHVSLYWYRQALGQGPEFLTYFNYEAQQDKSGLPNDRFSAERPEGSISTLTIQRTEQRDSAMYRCASSLTLAGGYTDTQYFGPGTRLTVL.

V usage is TRBV30 and J usage is TRBJ1-3; no clear D gene. Germline CDR1 reads GTSNPN; CDR2 reads SVGIG (reference sequence). The CDR3 totals 15 residues. The CDR3 reads CASSMGLDSGNTIYF. CDR3 nucleotide sequence: TGTGCGTCTAGCATGGGTCTCGACTCTGGAAACACCATATATTTT.

The chain uses TRBV5-1 and TRBJ1-3; 7 bases agree with TRBD1. The germline CDR1 and CDR2 sequences are SGHRS and YFSETQ. The CDR3 is 14 amino acids. V shed 3 bases, J shed 1 base, and the junction held 1 base outside the gene matches. The CDR3 nucleotides read TGCGCCAGCAGCTCGACAGGGTCTGGAAACACCATATATTTT. This translates into CASSSTGSGNTIYF.

The CDR3 loop is CASSLSATGGTQYF. CDR3 DNA sequence: TGTGCCAGCAGCTTAAGTGCGACAGGGGGGACCCAGTACTTC. This chain links TRBV11-2 with TRBJ2-5; the match to TRBD1 covers 9 bases. The V gene's germline CDR1 is SGHAT and CDR2 FQNNGV. The CDR3 runs 14 residues. The trim removed 2 bases at V and 7 bases at J, leaving 5 bases unmatched.

This clone was detected only once. This chain links TRBV7-2 with TRBJ2-6; D is unresolved. Germline lookup yields CDR1 SGHTA and CDR2 FQGNSA. V was trimmed by 2 bases and J by 3 bases, leaving 8 bases between them. The CDR3 runs 15 residues. In nucleotides, the CDR3 is TGTGCCAGCAGCTTACGGTTGCTTGGGGCCAACGTCCTGACTTTC. Encoded protein: CASSLRLLGANVLTF.

As to this clone: Within the sample, other DNA sequences also encode this same CDR3. The chain joins TRBV28 to TRBJ1-1, with TRBD1 as a possible D gene (5 bases). The CDR3 is 13 amino acids. The V end lost 6 bases, the J end lost 0 bases, and 8 bases lay between the germline ends. CDR1 is MDHEN, CDR2 SYDVKM, per germline. CDR3: CASSLTVNTEAFF. The DNA of the CDR3 is TGTGCCAGCAGCCTGACAGTGAACACTGAAGCTTTCTTT.

The J gene is TRBJ2-3, the V gene TRBV19; 13 bases match TRBD2. The CDR3 has 16 amino acids. The germline gives CDR1 LNHDA, CDR2 SQIVND (reference sequence). V lost 10 bases to trimming and J lost 0 bases; unmatched junction nucleotides: 7. As DNA, the CDR3 is TGTGCCACCGCCTGGGGACTAGCGGGGAGCACAGATACGCAGTATTTT. Translating gives CATAWGLAGSTDTQYF.